These T cell receptor beta chains were read from a single sample in a study of blood T cell repertoires in COVID-19. Method: immunoSEQ multiplex PCR; TCRdb's copy keeps in-frame clones and lacks some. The data contain almost 40,000 clones, about 85% of them singletons. Sequencing was done on a sample of peripheral blood. The receptors were sampled from a man in his fifties or sixties with acute or convalescent COVID-19. Each CDR3 is given with its conserved first and last residue. D genes are given only for firm matches. Not all rows give a size; the values are once, few, many and, for expanded clones, a class.

J: TRBJ2-5
D: NA
V: TRBV6-2/TRBV6-3
size: NA
CDR3: CASTPAGANRPHVTQYF
DNA: TGTGCCAGCACCCCCGCGGGGGCTAACAGGCCTCATGTGACCCAGTACTTC

J: TRBJ2-2
D: TRBD2
V: TRBV7-2
size: NA
CDR3: CASSLRGSGRTGELFF
DNA: TGTGCCAGCAGCTTACGGGGCAGCGGGAGGACCGGGGAGCTGTTTTTT

J: TRBJ1-4
D: NA
V: TRBV6-5
size: few
CDR3: CASSLGPNEKLFF
DNA: TGTGCCAGCAGCTTGGGGCCTAATGAAAAACTGTTTTTT

J: TRBJ2-1
D: TRBD2
V: TRBV7-3
size: NA
CDR3: CASSRHSGGGNEQFF
DNA: TGTGCCAGCAGCCGCCATAGCGGGGGCGGGAATGAGCAGTTCTTC

J: TRBJ2-5
D: TRBD2
V: TRBV27
size: NA
CDR3: CASSLRRGGSQETQYF
DNA: TGTGCCAGCAGTCTCAGACGGGGGGGAAGCCAAGAGACCCAGTACTTC

J: TRBJ2-3
D: NA
V: TRBV28
size: once
CDR3: CASSWQGSTDTQYF
DNA: TGTGCCAGCAGTTGGCAGGGATCCACAGATACGCAGTATTTT

J: TRBJ1-2
D: NA
V: TRBV12-3/TRBV12-4
size: NA
CDR3: CASTSTNGGGYTF
DNA: TGTGCCAGCACCAGTACCAATGGGGGCGGCTACACCTTC

J: TRBJ1-4
D: TRBD1
V: TRBV14
size: NA
CDR3: CASSPLTGGEREKLFF
DNA: TGTGCCAGCAGCCCGTTAACAGGGGGCGAACGTGAAAAACTGTTTTTT

J: TRBJ1-5
D: NA
V: TRBV6-2/TRBV6-3
size: few
CDR3: CASSYSGGHQPQHF
DNA: TGTGCCAGCAGTTACTCAGGGGGACATCAGCCCCAGCATTTT

J: TRBJ1-1
D: NA
V: TRBV3-1/TRBV3-2
size: NA
CDR3: CASSQAWNTEAFF
DNA: TGTGCCAGCAGCCAAGCCTGGAACACTGAAGCTTTCTTT

J: TRBJ2-5
D: TRBD1
V: TRBV7-9
size: NA
CDR3: CASSLRQGPQETQYF
DNA: TGTGCCAGCAGCCTTAGACAGGGGCCTCAAGAGACCCAGTACTTC

J: TRBJ2-2
D: NA
V: TRBV19
size: once
CDR3: CASSTGGQSNTGELFF
DNA: TGTGCCAGTAGTACCGGGGGACAGTCGAACACCGGGGAGCTGTTTTTT

J: TRBJ1-1
D: NA
V: TRBV10-3
size: NA
CDR3: CAISAPGKGTEAFF
DNA: TGTGCCATCAGCGCCCCGGGTAAAGGCACTGAAGCTTTCTTT

J: TRBJ2-7
D: TRBD2
V: TRBV6-2/TRBV6-3
size: NA
CDR3: CASSYGGGAYEQYF
DNA: TGTGCCAGCAGTTACGGCGGGGGGGCCTACGAGCAGTACTTC

J: TRBJ2-2
D: NA
V: TRBV5-1
size: NA
CDR3: CASSFQGNTGELFF
DNA: TGCGCCAGCAGCTTCCAGGGGAACACCGGGGAGCTGTTTTTT

J: TRBJ2-1
D: NA
V: TRBV9
size: NA
CDR3: CASSRGVERSYNEQFF
DNA: TGTGCCAGCTCTCGAGGTGTTGAGCGGAGCTACAATGAGCAGTTCTTC

J: TRBJ1-1
D: TRBD1
V: TRBV9
size: NA
CDR3: CASSPDRGNTEAFF
DNA: TGTGCCAGCAGCCCCGACAGGGGTAACACTGAAGCTTTCTTT

J: TRBJ1-1
D: NA
V: TRBV30
size: NA
CDR3: CAWSASGQAEAFF
DNA: TGTGCCTGGAGTGCAAGCGGGCAGGCTGAAGCTTTCTTT

J: TRBJ1-2
D: TRBD1
V: TRBV7-2
size: NA
CDR3: CASSPSGTVHYGYTF
DNA: TGTGCCAGCAGTCCGTCCGGGACAGTCCACTATGGCTACACCTTC

J: TRBJ1-5
D: NA
V: TRBV5-1
size: few
CDR3: CASSSEGGGQPQHF
DNA: TGCGCCAGCAGCTCGGAAGGAGGCGGTCAGCCCCAGCATTTT

J: TRBJ2-7
D: NA
V: TRBV3-1/TRBV3-2
size: NA
CDR3: CASSQQPSARTAYEQYF
DNA: TGTGCCAGCAGCCAACAGCCCAGCGCTAGGACTGCCTACGAGCAGTACTTC

J: TRBJ1-1
D: NA
V: TRBV7-9
size: NA
CDR3: CASSLAGRNTEAFF
DNA: TGTGCCAGCAGCTTAGCTGGCAGGAACACTGAAGCTTTCTTT

J: TRBJ1-4
D: NA
V: TRBV28
size: NA
CDR3: CASRPVRVTNEKLFF
DNA: TGTGCCAGCCGTCCGGTGAGGGTCACTAATGAAAAACTGTTTTTT